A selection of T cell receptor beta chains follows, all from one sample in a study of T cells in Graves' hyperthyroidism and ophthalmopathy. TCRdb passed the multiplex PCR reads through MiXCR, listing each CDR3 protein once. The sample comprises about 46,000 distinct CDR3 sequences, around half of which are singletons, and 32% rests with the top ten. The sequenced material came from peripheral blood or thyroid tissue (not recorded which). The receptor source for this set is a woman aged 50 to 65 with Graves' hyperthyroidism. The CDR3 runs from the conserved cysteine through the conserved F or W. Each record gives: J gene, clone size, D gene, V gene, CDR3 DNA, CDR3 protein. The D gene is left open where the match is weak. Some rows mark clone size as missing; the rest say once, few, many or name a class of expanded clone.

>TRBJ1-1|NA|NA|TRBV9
TGTGCCAGCAGCGTAGGGGGTTTCGGGGGAAGGACTGAAGCTTTCTTT
CASSVGGFGGRTEAFF
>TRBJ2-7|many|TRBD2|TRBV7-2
TGTGCCAGCAGCTCGCCGGGACTACTTTCGGAGCAGTACTTC
CASSSPGLLSEQYF
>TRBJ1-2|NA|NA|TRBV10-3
TGTGCCATCAGTGAGTCGCAAAGCTATGGCCACACTTTC
CAISESQSYGHTF
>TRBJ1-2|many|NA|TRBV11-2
TGTGCCAGCAGCTTAGTCGGTAGAACAGCGTATGGCTACACCTTC
CASSLVGRTAYGYTF
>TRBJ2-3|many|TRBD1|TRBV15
TGTGCCACCAGCAGCGGGACAGTCGGAACAGATACGCAGTATTTT
CATSSGTVGTDTQYF
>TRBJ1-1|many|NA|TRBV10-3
TGTGCCATCAGTGAGCCCGCCCTTAGGGCTGAAGCTTTCTTT
CAISEPALRAEAFF
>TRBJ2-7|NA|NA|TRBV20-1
TGCAGTGCTAGAGATCGACAGTTAGCCTACGAGCAGTACTTC
CSARDRQLAYEQYF
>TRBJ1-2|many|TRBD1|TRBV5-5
TGTGCCAGCAGCTCCGGACAGGGGTCGGTGTTTTATGGCTACACCTTC
CASSSGQGSVFYGYTF
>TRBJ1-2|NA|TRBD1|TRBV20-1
TGCAGTGCTCGACAGGGTGGTGGCTACACCTTC
CSARQGGGYTF
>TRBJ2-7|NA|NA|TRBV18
TGTGCCAGCTCACCCGACTCCTACGAGCAGTACTTC
CASSPDSYEQYF
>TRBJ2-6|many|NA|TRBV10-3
TGTGCCATCAGTATGAGGGGCTCTGGGGCCAACGTCCTGACTTTC
CAISMRGSGANVLTF
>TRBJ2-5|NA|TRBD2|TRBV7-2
TGTGCCAGCAGCTTGGTACTAGCGGGACCTCAAGAGACCCAGTACTTC
CASSLVLAGPQETQYF
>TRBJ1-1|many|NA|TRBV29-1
TGCAGCGTTGAAGGGGGGAGCATCATCCCAGGGGCTGAAGCTTTCTTT
CSVEGGSIIPGAEAFF
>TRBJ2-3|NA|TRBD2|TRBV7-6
TGTGCCAGCAGCTTAGCGGGTCGGGCGGGAGGGCCAGATACGCAGTATTTT
CASSLAGRAGGPDTQYF
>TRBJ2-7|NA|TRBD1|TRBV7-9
TGTGCCAGCAGCTTCCGGACAGGGGGCTGGGCGGGGCAGTACTTC
CASSFRTGGWAGQYF
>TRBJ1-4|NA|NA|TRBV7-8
TGTGCCAGCAAGGGAGGAGACGTGGAGGAAAAACTGTTTTTT
CASKGGDVEEKLFF
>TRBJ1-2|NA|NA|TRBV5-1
TGCGCCAGCAGCTTAGGGTTGAACTATGGCTACACCTTC
CASSLGLNYGYTF